This T cell receptor (beta chain) was recovered during a study of technical replicates of blood from a few donors. Here immunoSEQ multiplex PCR was the method, and the copy in TCRdb shows in-frame clones only, minus some. In the table there are more than 55,000 clones, about 90% of which are singletons. This CDR3 region has 15 residues. CDR1 SGHDT and CDR2 YYEEEE come from the germline V gene. Trimming cost V 0 bases and J 6 bases, with 12 bases left between them. The sequence derives from a human donor in good health. Sample: T cells isolated from PBMCs. The rearrangement joins TRBV5-6 to TRBJ2-2, with D perhaps matching TRBD2 (5 bases). The CDR3 DNA follows: TGTGCCAGCAGCTTGGTAACTCGGGGAGCCGGGGAGCTGTTTTTT. Translation gives CASSLVTRGAGELFF.